These 21 T cell receptor beta chains share one sample of origin, sequenced in a study of T cells in Graves' hyperthyroidism and ophthalmopathy. RNA transcripts were the template for amplifying TCR beta CDR3 regions. Carried out on the TCR CDR3, a first-round RT-PCR used the HTBI primer set. TCRdb fed the multiplex PCR reads into MiXCR, producing one record per CDR3 protein. This table has under 350,000 distinct CDR3 sequences, 17% appearing once. Sequenced input: blood. The receptors come from a woman aged 55-69 years with Graves' ophthalmopathy.

This clonotype appeared many times. This sequence joins TRBV29-1 and TRBJ2-7; tentative D call: TRBD1 (6 bases). The CDR3 totals 11 residues. CDR1 is SQVTM and CDR2 is ANQGSEA in the germline V gene. Between the trimmed V and J ends, which lost 6 bases and 3 bases, there was a span of 9 bases. As DNA, the CDR3 is TGCAGCGTAGGGACAAACTACGAGCAGTACTTC. Residues: CSVGTNYEQYF.

This clonotype was recorded many times. This chain connects TRBV29-1 to TRBJ2-7, with D maybe TRBD1 (6 bases). Germline CDR1 SQVTM, CDR2 ANQGSEA. The length of the CDR3 is 12 residues. The V end lost 7 bases, the J end lost 1 base, and 11 bases lay between the germline ends. The CDR3 region has the DNA TGCAGCGCCGGCCAGGGGTCCTACGAGCAGTACTTC. Residues: CSAGQGSYEQYF.

This clonotype was detected many times. The germline gene is not matched at one end of the junction; a read error may be the cause. The chain carries TRBV7-2 and TRBJ2-1; 10 bases line up with TRBD2. The CDR3 covers 13 residues. Germline CDR1 and CDR2: SGHTA and FQGNSA. The CDR3 DNA reads TGTGCCAGCAGCTTAACTAGCGGGGCGCGATCCGTCTTC. As protein: CASSLTSGARSVF.

This clonotype has ten or more counts. The rearrangement joins TRBV6-2 or TRBV6-3 to TRBJ1-1, with D possibly matching TRBD1 (6 bases). Trimming left V 3 bases short and J 3 bases short, with 35 bases between. CDR1 is MNHEY and CDR2 is SVGEGT in the germline V gene. The CDR3 is made up of 22 amino acids. CDR3 protein: CASSYQSYRDGTGNSRYTEAFF. The CDR3 coding sequence is TGTGCCAGCAGTTATCAGTCCTATCGCGATGGTACAGGGAATTCGCGGTACACTGAAGCTTTCTTT.

In this sample, this clonotype turned up a few times. This chain links TRBV4-2 with TRBJ2-1; 13 nucleotides agree with TRBD2. The junction had 8 bases not matched to a gene; V was cut back by 4 bases and J by 8 bases. The CDR3 runs to 16 residues. Per germline, CDR1 LGHNA and CDR2 YNFKEQ. CDR3 amino acids: CASSPLAGGPKYEQFF. CDR3 nucleotides: TGTGCCAGCAGCCCACTAGCGGGAGGGCCAAAGTATGAGCAGTTCTTC.

At least ten counts were recorded for this clonotype. CDR3: CASSTEGAWETQYF. CDR3 DNA: TGTGCCAGCAGTACCGAGGGAGCCTGGGAGACCCAGTACTTC. This chain joins TRBV12-3 or TRBV12-4 and TRBJ2-5; TRBD2 is a possible D gene (5 bases). With 5 bases removed from V and 5 bases from J, the gap between germline ends came to 15 bases. The CDR3 extends over 14 amino acids.

The V call is TRBV5-1, the J call TRBJ1-3; 9 bases line up with TRBD1. The CDR3 totals 17 residues. V trimming: 0 bases; J trimming: 2 bases; junction bases outside the gene matches: 6. CDR1 and CDR2 (germline): SGHRS, YFSETQ. This CDR3 is CASSLARTGAPGNTIYF. The CDR3 DNA sequence: TGCGCCAGCAGCTTGGCCCGGACAGGGGCCCCTGGAAACACCATATATTTT.

This clonotype was seen a handful of times. It is likely a read error, because the conserved phenylalanine at the end of the CDR3 is missing. The rearrangement links TRBV4-3 to TRBJ1-2; D is possibly TRBD1 (6 bases). V shed 1 base and J shed 8 bases, with 11 bases lying between them. In germline, CDR1 is LGHNA, CDR2 YSLEER. This CDR3 is built from 13 residues. CDR3 nucleotides: TGCGCCAGCAGCCAAGCAGGGGTTGGCGGCTACACCCTC. This encodes CASSQAGVGGYTL.

This clonotype has a handful of counts. The V and J genes are TRBV24-1 and TRBJ2-2, with D tentatively TRBD1 or TRBD2 (6 bases each). The V and J ends lost 4 bases and 1 base respectively, with 18 bases between them. This CDR3 has 18 amino acids. Germline loops: CDR1 KGHDR, CDR2 SFDVKD. CDR3 sequence reads: CATSDSRGEGGNTGELFF. The CDR3 DNA follows: TGTGCCACCAGTGACTCCCGGGGTGAGGGGGGGAACACCGGGGAGCTGTTTTTT.

This clonotype was seen repeatedly, ten times or more. CDR3 nucleotides: TGTGCCAGCAGTTTAGCGGGGGCAATCTCCTACAATGAGCAGTTCTTC. This gives the protein CASSLAGAISYNEQFF. The chain couples TRBV12-3 or TRBV12-4 to TRBJ2-1; the D gene is possibly TRBD1 (6 bases). The CDR3 has 16 amino acids. V lost 0 bases and J 0 bases, leaving 9 bases between the germline ends.

The rearrangement uses TRBV7-8 and TRBJ2-7, with 12 bases matching TRBD1. Trimming at V came to 4 bases and at J to 5 bases, leaving 9 bases not matched to a gene. The CDR3 spans 16 residues. CDR1 and CDR2 from the germline V gene are SGHVS and FQNEAQ. The CDR3 protein is CASSSSPGTGGNEQYF. In DNA, the CDR3 is TGTGCCAGCAGCTCCTCCCCCGGGACAGGGGGCAACGAGCAGTACTTC.

In this sample, this clonotype turned up many times. The V gene is TRBV6-1, the J gene TRBJ1-2; a possible D gene is TRBD1 (6 bases). Germline CDR1 reads MNHNS; CDR2 reads SASEGT. This CDR3 region has 14 residues. Trimming pared 7 bases from V and 8 bases from J, leaving 20 bases between. DNA of the CDR3: TGTGCCAGCAACACGAGGGGGGCAAGTTTCGGCTACACCTTC. This translates into CASNTRGASFGYTF.

This clonotype has ten or more counts. The V call is TRBV7-2, the J call TRBJ1-3; D might be TRBD1 (5 bases). CDR3 length: 14 amino acids. V gave up 6 bases and J gave up 2 bases, with 11 bases separating them. Germline CDR1 reads SGHTA; CDR2 reads FQGNSA. CDR3: CASRAGAPGNTIYF. DNA for the CDR3: TGTGCCAGCAGGGCCGGGGCCCCTGGAAACACCATATATTTT.

This clonotype was seen many times. The rearrangement joins TRBV20-1 to TRBJ2-7, with 9 bases matching TRBD1. Trimming cost V 6 bases and J 1 base; bases outside gene matches: 10. The CDR3 consists of 15 residues. Germline V gene data show CDR1 as DFQATT and CDR2 as SNEGSKA (reference sequence). In DNA form, the CDR3 reads TGCAGTGCCACCGACAGGGGGTCGTCTTCCTACGAGCAGTACTTC. Translating gives CSATDRGSSSYEQYF.

J is TRBJ1-5 and V is TRBV5-1; tentatively, D is TRBD1 (6 bases). V was pared by 0 bases and J by 3 bases, with 13 bases between. Germline assignment: CDR1 SGHRS and CDR2 YFSETQ. CDR3 length: 16 amino acids. CDR3 in amino acids: CASSLEGGEHNQPQHF. The CDR3 bases are TGCGCCAGCAGCTTGGAAGGGGGGGAACACAATCAGCCCCAGCATTTT.

This clonotype was observed many times. V usage is TRBV7-2 and J usage is TRBJ2-2; TRBD1 matches 7 bases. The length of the CDR3 is 15 residues. The ends lost 6 bases at V and 6 bases at J; junction bases unmatched: 10. Germline V gives CDR1 SGHTA, CDR2 FQGNSA. CDR3 sequence: CASRTGTASSGELFF. CDR3 DNA sequence: TGTGCCAGCAGAACCGGGACAGCGTCATCCGGGGAGCTGTTTTTT.

This clonotype was recorded at least ten times. The DNA of the CDR3 is TGTGCCAGCAGCCCCGGACTAGCGGGAGGGCCCCGCCCCTACGAGCAGTACTTC. Protein sequence: CASSPGLAGGPRPYEQYF. The V call is TRBV6-2 or TRBV6-3, the J call TRBJ2-7; 15 nucleotides match TRBD2. The CDR3 runs 18 residues. With 6 bases clipped from V and 2 bases from J, the junction kept 11 bases outside the gene matches. The germline CDR1 and CDR2 sequences are MNHEY and SVGEGT.

Many counts were recorded for this clonotype. The chain uses TRBV28 and TRBJ2-5; TRBD1 matches 8 bases. The germline V gene encodes CDR1 MDHEN and CDR2 SYDVKM. The CDR3 has 14 amino acids. V lost 6 bases and J lost 2; bases outside the gene matches: 5. CDR3 coding DNA: TGTGCCAGCAGCCTTCAGGGGGCGCAAGAGACCCAGTACTTC. It specifies CASSLQGAQETQYF.

As for this clonotype: A much larger clonotype is one base distant, so this may be a read error. The J gene is TRBJ1-5, the V gene TRBV12-5, with D unclear. V gave up 4 bases and J gave up 2 bases, with 15 bases separating them. Germline V lookup: CDR1 LGHNT, CDR2 FRNRAP. CDR3 length equals 16 residues. The CDR3 DNA sequence: TGTGCTAGTGGTTCGGTACTGAGTGGTGGCAATCAGCCCCAGCATTTT. Its translation: CASGSVLSGGNQPQHF.

This chain uses TRBV20-1 with TRBJ2-3; D uncertain. The ends were cut back, 0 bases at V and 5 bases at J, with 6 bases in the middle. The CDR3 runs to 12 residues. Germline V gene data show CDR1 as DFQATT and CDR2 as SNEGSKA (reference sequence). The CDR3 DNA is TGCAGTGCTAGAGAACCGGGAGATACGCAGTATTTT. Translated, it gives CSAREPGDTQYF.

This clonotype was counted many times. The chain couples TRBV3-1 to TRBJ1-1; D is undetermined. With 10 bases removed from V and 2 bases from J, the gap between germline ends came to 11 bases. CDR1 and CDR2 from the germline V gene are LGHDT and YNNKEL (reference sequence). The CDR3 sequence is 12 residues long. As DNA, the CDR3 is TGTGCCACCGGACGAGGAAACACTGAAGCTTTCTTT. Translating gives CATGRGNTEAFF.